The count of the clone carrying this T cell receptor (beta chain) is one. Its antigen is still unknown. The CDR3 is 13 residues long. The ends were cut back, 7 bases at V and 3 bases at J, with 10 bases in the middle. Germline CDR1 reads LNHNV; CDR2 reads YYDKDF (reference sequence). CD8 cells regarded as naive lacked CD45RO, were positively chosen for CCR7, and omitted terminally differentiated effector memory CD45RA+ cells. Participating donors were healthy, HIV-negative adults free of recent acute infections or vaccinations. These data are taken from a study of shared clonotypes between healthy human individuals. Study observations and caveats: The naive CD4 repertoires of a handful of donors were compared, and roughly 5.1% of clonotypes were shared. Despite large depth, sorted-subset datasets appeared incompletely sequenced.

Each sorted subset replicate got 200 ng genomic DNA, tens of thousands of genomes. Measured with immunoSEQ multiplex PCR; TCRdb has only the in-frame clones, and not every one. The sample has 760,000 or so clones, 96% seen once; the top ten hold less than 0.25%. The sequenced sample was naive CD8+ T cells sorted from blood. The TCR comes from a man younger than 40 in good health. J is TRBJ1-5 and V is TRBV15; D call uncertain. The CDR3 DNA reads as TGTGCCACCACCGGTTCCGCCAATCAGCCCCAGCATTTT. It specifies CATTGSANQPQHF.